This T cell receptor (beta chain) was obtained from a study of radiotherapy plus CTLA-4 blockade in lung cancer. Study-level information: Disease control was seen in approximately 29% of patients, objective responses in 15% to 20%. Regarding the study as a whole: Once radiotherapy plus ipilimumab had been given, TCR clones derived from tumor expanded in blood. Strongest reported response predictors: early blood clone changes and post-radiation interferon-beta.

This table comes from immunoSEQ multiplex PCR, and its TCRdb copy is limited to in-frame clones, with some not included. The table records about 14,000 clones, around 72% of them present only once. The CDR3 spans 14 residues. V was clipped by 7 bases and J by 5 bases; unmatched bases: 5. Germline V lookup: CDR1 MDHEN, CDR2 SYDVKM. This clone was counted only a few times. Its specificity is unknown. The chain uses TRBV28 and TRBJ1-6; TRBD1 aligns across 7 bases. The sequence was obtained from a human donor with non-small cell lung cancer whose response to radiotherapy plus ipilimumab could not be evaluated. This specimen consisted of peripheral blood, obtained from a patient treated with radiotherapy plus ipilimumab. Here the CDR3 DNA reads TGTGCCAGCAAGAATGGACAGGATAATTCACCCCTCCACTTT. This gives the protein CASKNGQDNSPLHF.